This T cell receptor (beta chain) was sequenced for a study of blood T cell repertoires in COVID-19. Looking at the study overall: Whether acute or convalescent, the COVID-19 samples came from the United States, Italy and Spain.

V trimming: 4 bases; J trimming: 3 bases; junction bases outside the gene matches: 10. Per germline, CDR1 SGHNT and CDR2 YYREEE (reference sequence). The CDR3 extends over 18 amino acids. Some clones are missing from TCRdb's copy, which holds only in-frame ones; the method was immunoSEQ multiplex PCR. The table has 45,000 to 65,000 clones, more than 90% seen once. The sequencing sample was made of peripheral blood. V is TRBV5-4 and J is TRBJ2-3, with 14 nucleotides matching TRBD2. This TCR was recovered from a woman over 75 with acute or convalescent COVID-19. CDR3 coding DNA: TGTGCCAGCAGCCAACCGGGACTAGCGGGAGTGGTGACAGATACGCAGTATTTT. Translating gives CASSQPGLAGVVTDTQYF.